These 3 T cell receptor beta chains originate from one sample sequenced in a study of blood T cells in healthy people across ages. The second PCR ran about 6 to 12 cycles with a sample-barcoded 5' primer and J-beta primers. TCRdb itself ran the 5' RACE reads through MiXCR, one entry per CDR3 protein. The data show 1.8 million or so distinct CDR3 sequences, about 39% seen once. The sequenced sample consisted of blood. The receptors stem from a human donor in good health.

This chain joins TRBV7-2 and TRBJ2-2, with TRBD2 matching 10 bases. V was clipped by 4 bases and J by 13 bases; unmatched bases: 9. Germline lookup yields CDR1 SGHTA and CDR2 FQGNSA. CDR3 size: 14 residues. CDR3 in DNA: TGTGCCAGCAGCTCCCGGGTAGCGGGGGGTCGGCTGTTTTTT. Translating gives CASSSRVAGGRLFF.

J is TRBJ1-5 and V is TRBV20-1; 12 nucleotides line up with TRBD1. CDR1 and CDR2 from the germline V gene are DFQATT and SNEGSKA (reference sequence). The CDR3 runs 15 residues. V was pared by 6 bases and J by 7 bases, with 10 bases of the junction left unmatched. CDR3: CSAQTGTGGAQPQHF. The CDR3 DNA is TGCAGTGCCCAAACCGGGACAGGGGGCGCCCAGCCCCAGCATTTT.

For this clonotype: Germline is not matched at one junction end, which may reflect a read error. The chain has TRBV3-1 and TRBJ1-3; D unresolved. Germline lookup yields CDR1 LGHDT and CDR2 YNNKEL (reference sequence). The CDR3 extends over 14 amino acids. The CDR3 sequence is CASSQMGAGNTIYF. The CDR3 DNA sequence: TGTGCCAGCAGCCAAATGGGTGCTGGGAACACCATATATTTT.